The sample holds one count of the clone carrying this T cell receptor (beta chain). Its cognate antigen is unknown. As handled by the study authors: ImmunoSEQ output lacked quality scores and full-length reads, limiting matched filtering. Libraries were prepared by immunoSEQ multiplex PCR; TCRdb keeps only in-frame clonotypes and omits some of them. V and J calls and clone size are copied from that table; D and trimming were computed from the DNA. The sample lists over a million clones; 70% to 80% were seen once. Germline V CDR1 and CDR2: SGHAT, FQNNGV. The ends were cut back, 3 bases at V and 2 bases at J, with 11 bases in the middle. The CDR3 loop spans 14 amino acids. This entry belongs to a study of shared clonotypes between healthy human individuals. Study at large: Every donor yielded three CD4 naive, three CD4 memory, two CD8 naive and one CD8 memory plate.

The study's findings and limits: It was anticipated that sequencing depth would influence how many clonotypes donors shared.

The chain combines TRBV11-2 with TRBJ2-7; D perhaps matches TRBD1 (5 bases). The source material was memory CD4+ T cells from PBMCs. Indicated subset: CD45RA-negative fraction. The clonotype originates from a man aged 18 to 29 in good health. Some clones in this sample may be carry-over from other donors' samples. This CDR3 is CASSLDMWTYEQYF. CDR3 coding DNA: TGTGCCAGCAGCTTGGACATGTGGACCTACGAGCAGTACTTC.